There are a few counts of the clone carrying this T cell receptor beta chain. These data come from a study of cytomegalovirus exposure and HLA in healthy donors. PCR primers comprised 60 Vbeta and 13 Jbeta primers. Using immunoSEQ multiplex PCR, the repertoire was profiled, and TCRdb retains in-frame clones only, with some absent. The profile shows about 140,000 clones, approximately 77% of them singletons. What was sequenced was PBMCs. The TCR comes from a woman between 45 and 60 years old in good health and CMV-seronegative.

The CDR3 DNA reads TGTGCTAGTGGTCGCTCCGGGACAGCGGTCGATACCTTC. It is translated as CASGRSGTAVDTF. The chain joins TRBV12-5 to TRBJ1-2; 7 bases are a match to TRBD1. There are 13 residues in the CDR3. With 5 bases clipped from V and 14 bases from J, the junction kept 14 bases outside the gene matches. Germline V gene lookup returns CDR1 LGHNT and CDR2 FRNRAP.